What follows is one T cell receptor (beta chain) and its context. Trimming cost V 4 bases and J 4 bases, with 16 bases left between them. Germline CDR1 SGHRS, CDR2 YFSETQ. The CDR3 is 15 residues long. This entry comes from a study of control samples from healthy donors and cancer patients. Here immunoSEQ multiplex PCR was the method, and the copy in TCRdb shows in-frame clones only, minus some. Here the sample spans around 200,000 clones, around 93% being singletons. The chain recombines TRBV5-1 with TRBJ2-3; tentative D call: TRBD1 (8 bases). Sequences were obtained from blood. This clonotype originated in a man between 18 and 29 years old in good health. CDR3 sequence: CASSQTGEGPDTQYF. CDR3 in DNA: TGCGCCAGCAGCCAGACAGGGGAGGGTCCAGATACGCAGTATTTT.